This T cell receptor (beta chain) is drawn from a study of T cell repertoires in cytomegalovirus infection. This clonotype was recorded at least ten times. TCRdb reprocessed the reads with MiXCR, giving one entry per CDR3 protein. The repertoire consists of about 530,000 distinct CDR3 sequences, with about 30% occurring once and the leading ten covering about 12%. With 4 bases clipped from V and 7 bases from J, the junction kept 8 bases outside the gene matches. The CDR3 extends over 16 amino acids. Germline-derived CDR1 and CDR2 are KGHDR and SFDVKD. The V call is TRBV24-1, the J call TRBJ2-1; TRBD2 agrees at 11 bases. The specimen sequenced was PBMCs. This sequence originates from a human donor in good health (CMV status not recorded). Some clones in this sample may be carry-over from other donors' samples. CDR3 loop: CATSDNLAGGWNEQFF. CDR3 nucleotides: TGTGCCACCAGTGACAACTTAGCGGGAGGGTGGAATGAGCAGTTCTTC.